This is a list of T cell receptor beta chains from one sample in a study of cytomegalovirus exposure and HLA in healthy donors. Assay: immunoSEQ multiplex PCR; the TCRdb copy retains only in-frame clones and omits some. The repertoire holds about 180,000 clones, with approximately 86% as singletons. The sequenced sample consisted of PBMCs. The receptor set was obtained from a man between 18 and 29 years old in good health and CMV-seropositive. Each CDR3 is given with its conserved first and last residue. Each record gives: clone size, J gene, V gene, D gene, CDR3 protein, CDR3 DNA. The D gene is left open where the match is weak. A clone size is listed for some rows: how often the clone was seen (once, few, many), or a class if it is expanded.

clone_size: NA; j_call: TRBJ2-7; v_call: TRBV6-1; d_call: NA; cdr3_aa: CASSDRQGKYEQYF; cdr3_nt: TGTGCCAGCAGTGACCGGCAGGGTAAATACGAGCAGTACTTC
clone_size: NA; j_call: TRBJ1-1; v_call: TRBV5-1; d_call: NA; cdr3_aa: CASTSLEGEAFF; cdr3_nt: TGCGCCAGCACCTCCCTTGAGGGTGAAGCTTTCTTT
clone_size: NA; j_call: TRBJ2-2; v_call: TRBV4-3; d_call: TRBD1; cdr3_aa: CASSPGQGGSGELFF; cdr3_nt: TGCGCCAGCAGCCCCGGACAGGGAGGTTCCGGGGAGCTGTTTTTT
clone_size: NA; j_call: TRBJ2-7; v_call: TRBV2; d_call: TRBD2; cdr3_aa: CANSWGGGRSSYEQYF; cdr3_nt: TGTGCCAACAGCTGGGGTGGCGGGAGGAGCTCCTACGAGCAGTACTTC
clone_size: NA; j_call: TRBJ2-1; v_call: TRBV28; d_call: TRBD2; cdr3_aa: CASSLGAGGRNEQFF; cdr3_nt: TGTGCCAGCAGTTTAGGGGCGGGAGGGCGGAATGAGCAGTTCTTC
clone_size: NA; j_call: TRBJ2-2; v_call: TRBV5-6; d_call: NA; cdr3_aa: CASTNTYTGELFF; cdr3_nt: TGTGCCAGCACTAATACCTACACCGGGGAGCTGTTTTTT
clone_size: NA; j_call: TRBJ1-2; v_call: TRBV7-2; d_call: NA; cdr3_aa: CASSLDRVRGYTF; cdr3_nt: TGTGCCAGCAGCTTAGACAGGGTGCGCGGCTACACCTTC
clone_size: NA; j_call: TRBJ2-3; v_call: TRBV9; d_call: TRBD2; cdr3_aa: CASSVGAGGRPDTQYF; cdr3_nt: TGTGCCAGCAGCGTAGGCGCGGGGGGGCGTCCAGATACGCAGTATTTT
clone_size: NA; j_call: TRBJ1-1; v_call: TRBV11-3; d_call: NA; cdr3_aa: CASSPSENTEAFF; cdr3_nt: TGTGCCAGCAGCCCTAGTGAGAACACTGAAGCTTTCTTT
clone_size: many; j_call: TRBJ2-7; v_call: TRBV14; d_call: NA; cdr3_aa: CASSLAPYEQYF; cdr3_nt: TGTGCCAGCAGCCTTGCGCCCTACGAGCAGTACTTC
clone_size: NA; j_call: TRBJ1-2; v_call: TRBV5-1; d_call: NA; cdr3_aa: CASSLDPGNYGYTF; cdr3_nt: TGCGCCAGCAGCTTGGACCCGGGGAACTATGGCTACACCTTC
clone_size: NA; j_call: TRBJ1-5; v_call: TRBV6-1; d_call: TRBD1; cdr3_aa: CASSGRGTGDQPQHF; cdr3_nt: TGTGCCAGCAGTGGCAGAGGGACAGGGGACCAGCCCCAGCATTTT
clone_size: once; j_call: TRBJ2-2; v_call: TRBV14; d_call: NA; cdr3_aa: CASSPYEQGSGELFF; cdr3_nt: TGTGCCAGCAGCCCTTATGAACAGGGCTCCGGGGAGCTGTTTTTT
clone_size: NA; j_call: TRBJ1-5; v_call: TRBV4-3; d_call: NA; cdr3_aa: CASSQDYTASNQPQHF; cdr3_nt: TGCGCCAGCAGCCAAGATTACACAGCTAGCAATCAGCCCCAGCATTTT
clone_size: NA; j_call: TRBJ1-2; v_call: TRBV27; d_call: NA; cdr3_aa: CASSFHPTLRGGNGYTF; cdr3_nt: TGTGCCAGCAGTTTCCACCCCACGTTGAGGGGGGGGAATGGCTACACCTTC
clone_size: NA; j_call: TRBJ1-1; v_call: TRBV7-2; d_call: NA; cdr3_aa: CASSLEEFGAFF; cdr3_nt: TGTGCCAGCAGCTTAGAGGAGTTTGGAGCTTTCTTT